What follows are 21 T cell receptor beta chains derived from one specimen sequenced in a study of T cells in Graves' hyperthyroidism and ophthalmopathy. RNA transcripts served as the template for amplifying TCR beta CDR3 regions. The HTBI primer set drove a first-round RT-PCR of the TCR CDR3. One entry per CDR3 protein, called by TCRdb with MiXCR from the multiplex PCR reads. The table records under 350,000 distinct CDR3 sequences, roughly a fifth of them present only once. The sample taken for sequencing was blood. The receptors stem from a woman in her 50s with Graves' hyperthyroidism.

This clonotype was detected many times. The gene calls are TRBV29-1 and TRBJ2-7, with no clear D. The CDR3 loop spans 12 amino acids. Trimming stripped 1 base from V and 1 base from J, with 5 bases between. The germline V gene has CDR1 SQVTM and CDR2 ANQGSEA. CDR3 nucleotide sequence: TGCAGCGTTGAAGTCAGATCCTACGAGCAGTACTTC. It yields the protein CSVEVRSYEQYF.

Ten or more counts support this clonotype. This chain joins TRBV10-3 and TRBJ2-1; D remains unclear. Germline lookup yields CDR1 ENHRY and CDR2 SYGVKD. V lost 4 bases and J 1 base, leaving 8 bases between the germline ends. The CDR3 is 14 amino acids. The DNA for the CDR3 is TGTGCCATCAGTGGAAAGGGTTCCTACAATGAGCAGTTCTTC. Protein: CAISGKGSYNEQFF.

In this sample, this clonotype turned up many times. The chain couples TRBV5-1 to TRBJ2-1; D may correspond to TRBD1 or TRBD2 (5 bases each). With 2 bases removed from V and 4 bases from J, the gap between germline ends came to 13 bases. This CDR3 comprises 15 residues. CDR1 and CDR2 (germline): SGHRS, YFSETQ. CDR3 sequence: CASSFGTLSYNEQFF. In DNA form, the CDR3 reads TGCGCCAGCAGCTTCGGGACCCTCAGTTACAATGAGCAGTTCTTC. Variable domain in full (rest from reference TRBV5-1 and TRBJ2-1): KAGVTQTPRYLIKTRGQQVTLSCSPISGHRSVSWYQQTPGQGLQFLFEYFSETQRNKGNFPGRFSGRQFSNSRSEMNVSTLELGDSALYLCASSFGTLSYNEQFFGPGTRLTVL.

There are many counts of this clonotype. This sequence joins TRBV2 and TRBJ1-5; D possibly corresponds to TRBD1 (5 bases). This CDR3 has 15 amino acids. V was cut by 7 bases and J by 5 bases, with 18 bases left in between. Per germline, CDR1 SNHLY and CDR2 FYNNEI. The CDR3: CASTRGTLGDQPQHF. The CDR3 DNA follows: TGTGCCAGCACCCGAGGGACCCTGGGGGATCAGCCCCAGCATTTT. The full variable domain, rest sourced from reference TRBV2 and TRBJ1-5, is EPEVTQTPSHQVTQMGQEVILRCVPISNHLYFYWYRQILGQKVEFLVSFYNNEISEKSEIFDDQFSVERPDGSNFTLKIRSTKLEDSAMYFCASTRGTLGDQPQHFGDGTRLSIL.

This clonotype was seen many times. The chain joins TRBV20-1 to TRBJ2-7; D gene unclear. With 3 bases removed from V and 2 bases from J, the gap between germline ends came to 8 bases. There are 12 residues in the CDR3. Germline loops: CDR1 DFQATT, CDR2 SNEGSKA (reference sequence). CDR3: CSASGSPYEQYF. Here the CDR3 DNA reads TGCAGTGCTAGCGGGTCGCCCTACGAGCAGTACTTC.

This clonotype was seen at least ten times. The rearrangement links TRBV5-1 to TRBJ2-4; 10 bases are a match to TRBD1. Per germline, CDR1 SGHRS and CDR2 YFSETQ. The CDR3 length is 15 residues. V gave up 4 bases and J gave up 1 base; unmatched junction bases: 2. Written as DNA, the CDR3 is TGCGCCAGCAGCCCGGGACAGGGGGCCAAAAACATTCAGTACTTC. Encoded protein: CASSPGQGAKNIQYF. The variable domain in full, completed from reference TRBV5-1 and TRBJ2-4, reads KAGVTQTPRYLIKTRGQQVTLSCSPISGHRSVSWYQQTPGQGLQFLFEYFSETQRNKGNFPGRFSGRQFSNSRSEMNVSTLELGDSALYLCASSPGQGAKNIQYFGAGTRLSVL.

This clonotype has a count of ten or more. The J gene is TRBJ2-3, the V gene TRBV24-1, with TRBD2 matching over 7 bases. In germline, CDR1 is KGHDR, CDR2 SFDVKD. V shed 3 bases and J 1 base; nucleotides not matched to a gene: 9. The CDR3 covers 17 residues. The CDR3 loop reads CATSDPLGAGGTDTQYF. For the CDR3, the DNA is TGTGCCACCAGTGATCCCCTTGGGGCGGGAGGCACAGATACGCAGTATTTT.

This clonotype was counted many times. CDR3 in amino acids: CSARRQGRNTEAFF. The CDR3 DNA is TGCAGTGCTAGGAGACAGGGGCGGAACACTGAAGCTTTCTTT. V is TRBV20-1 and J is TRBJ1-1; 8 bases agree with TRBD1. The CDR3 runs to 14 residues. Germline V gene lookup returns CDR1 DFQATT and CDR2 SNEGSKA (reference sequence). V trimming: 3 bases; J trimming: 1 base; junction bases outside the gene matches: 4.

This rearrangement joins TRBV12-3 or TRBV12-4 to TRBJ2-5, with 7 bases lining up with TRBD2. J was trimmed by 1 base and V by 6 bases; bases with no gene match: 8. The CDR3 is made up of 15 amino acids. The CDR3: CASSHGAGRQETQYF. DNA of the CDR3: TGTGCCAGCAGCCACGGAGCGGGGCGCCAAGAGACCCAGTACTTC.

This clonotype showed up many times. V and J are TRBV12-3 or TRBV12-4 and TRBJ2-1; D gene ambiguous. The CDR3 loop spans 16 amino acids. The V end was cut by 6 bases, the J end by 0 bases, with 15 bases between. The CDR3, as DNA: TGTGCCAGCAGCCCCGGTGGAGTCAGCTCCTACAATGAGCAGTTCTTC. Its protein is CASSPGGVSSYNEQFF.

This clonotype was counted only a few times. The chain recombines TRBV12-3 or TRBV12-4 with TRBJ1-2, with 7 bases identical to TRBD1. The ends lost 7 bases at V and 4 bases at J; junction bases unmatched: 9. The CDR3 is made up of 14 amino acids. The CDR3 region is CASIRTDRAYGYTF. In DNA, the CDR3 is TGTGCCAGCATCCGAACCGACAGGGCCTATGGCTACACCTTC.

This clonotype showed up just a few times. The CDR3 nucleotides are TGTGCCAGCAGGGGACAGGGCGGCACCGGGGAGCTGTTTTTT. Translating gives CASRGQGGTGELFF. The chain is built from TRBV3-1 and TRBJ2-2; the match to TRBD1 covers 9 bases. V dropped 6 bases and J dropped 4; count of bases not matched to a gene: 3. The CDR3 consists of 14 residues. Germline CDR1 reads LGHDT; CDR2 reads YNNKEL (reference sequence).

The rearrangement uses TRBV2 and TRBJ1-2; the D is unclear. Trimming removed 2 bases at V and 8 bases at J, with 18 bases between. The V gene's germline CDR1 is SNHLY and CDR2 FYNNEI. This CDR3 is 15 amino acids long. As DNA, the CDR3 is TGTGCCAGCAGTGAACAAGACGCCGCGACGGGAGGCTACACCTTC. This encodes CASSEQDAATGGYTF.

This clonotype was counted many times. The chain has TRBV27 and TRBJ2-2; the D is unclear. CDR3 length equals 15 residues. CDR1 and CDR2 from the germline V gene are MNHEY and SMNVEV (reference sequence). V was trimmed by 5 bases and J by 4 bases, leaving 14 bases between them. Here the CDR3 reads CASSAGDPTTGELFF. In DNA form, the CDR3 reads TGTGCCAGCAGTGCTGGCGATCCCACCACCGGGGAGCTGTTTTTT.

This clonotype has a count of ten or more. V is TRBV5-1 and J is TRBJ2-7, with D tentatively TRBD1 or TRBD2 (5 bases each). Germline loops: CDR1 SGHRS, CDR2 YFSETQ. With 2 bases removed from V and 3 bases from J, the gap between germline ends came to 9 bases. The CDR3 has 13 residues. CDR3 in DNA: TGCGCCAGCAGCTTCGAGGGGCGCTACGAGCAGTACTTC. As protein: CASSFEGRYEQYF.

This clonotype has a count of ten or more. V and J are TRBV29-1 and TRBJ2-3; 13 bases map to TRBD2. The CDR3 runs 16 residues. Germline V CDR1 and CDR2: SQVTM, ANQGSEA. Trimming removed 5 bases from V and 1 base from J; junction bases left unmatched: 6. CDR3 DNA: TGCAGCGTTCGCGGGACTAGCGGGGCCCGCACAGATACGCAGTATTTT. It encodes CSVRGTSGARTDTQYF.

The sample holds many counts of this clonotype. The rearrangement uses TRBV30 and TRBJ1-1; D remains unclear. There are 13 residues in the CDR3. Per the germline V gene, CDR1 is GTSNPN and CDR2 is SVGIG (reference sequence). V lost 3 bases to trimming and J lost 1 base, with 9 bases between them. The CDR3 sequence is CAWSGSGNTEAFF. CDR3 nucleotides: TGTGCCTGGAGCGGATCCGGGAACACTGAAGCTTTCTTT.

This clonotype was picked up many times. The chain employs TRBV6-5 and TRBJ1-5, with 9 bases aligning to TRBD1. The CDR3 extends over 15 amino acids. Germline CDR1 reads MNHEY; CDR2 reads SVGAGI. The V gene end was trimmed by 2 bases and the J gene end by 7 bases; junction bases not matched to a gene: 6. The CDR3 DNA reads as TGTGCCAGCAGTTACACGGACAGGGGTCAACAGCCCCAGCATTTT. Protein product: CASSYTDRGQQPQHF.

Comment on this clonotype: The junction does not match germline at one end; this may be a read error. The chain employs TRBV19 and TRBJ1-1; perhaps TRBD1 as D (5 bases). Germline loops: CDR1 LNHDA, CDR2 SQIVND (reference sequence). This CDR3 contains 13 residues. CDR3 in amino acids: CASSIEWGTGAFF. CDR3 bases: TGTGCCAGTAGTATAGAGTGGGGCACTGGAGCTTTCTTT.

This clonotype has ten or more counts. The gene calls are TRBV7-8 and TRBJ1-2, with D perhaps matching TRBD1 (5 bases). The CDR3 has 14 amino acids. The germline V gene has CDR1 SGHVS and CDR2 FQNEAQ. The V end lost 5 bases, the J end lost 4 bases, and 14 bases lay between the germline ends. CDR3 amino acids: CASSPGGGTYGYTF. CDR3 in DNA: TGTGCCAGCAGCCCAGGCGGCGGGACCTATGGCTACACCTTC. Full variable domain (rest looked up from reference TRBV7-8 and TRBJ1-2): GAGVSQSPRYKVAKRGQDVALRCDPISGHVSLFWYQQALGQGPEFLTYFQNEAQLDKSGLPSDRFFAERPEGSVSTLKIQRTQQEDSAVYLCASSPGGGTYGYTFGSGTRLTVV.

This clonotype was observed many times. The chain recombines TRBV3-1 with TRBJ2-5; D is ambiguous. This CDR3 has 14 residues. Per the germline V gene, CDR1 is LGHDT and CDR2 is YNNKEL (reference sequence). V dropped 0 bases and J dropped 5 bases, with 10 bases sitting between them. Written as DNA, the CDR3 is TGTGCCAGCAGCCAAGATTCTCGCGTCGAGACCCAGTACTTC. It specifies CASSQDSRVETQYF.